Listed below are T cell receptor beta chains from one sample, sequenced in a study of PD-1 blockade in classical Hodgkin lymphoma. Some clones are missing from TCRdb's copy, which holds only in-frame ones; the method was immunoSEQ multiplex PCR. Of tens of thousands of clones in the sample, around 90% are singletons; the top ten hold more than 7.5%. The sample in question was peripheral blood mononuclear cells (PBMCs), obtained at baseline. The receptors derive from a human donor with classical Hodgkin lymphoma. Both conserved end residues are part of each CDR3. Each record gives: clone size, D gene, V gene, J gene, CDR3 protein, CDR3 DNA. The D gene is left open where the match is weak. Clone size is not always given. Where it is, it says once, few, many or a class for expanded clones.

clone_size: NA; d_call: TRBD2; v_call: TRBV11-3; j_call: TRBJ2-2; cdr3_aa: CASSPGLAGGTGELFF; cdr3_nt: TGTGCCAGCAGCCCGGGACTAGCGGGGGGGACCGGGGAGCTGTTTTTT
clone_size: NA; d_call: NA; v_call: TRBV25-1; j_call: TRBJ2-1; cdr3_aa: CASSGAEAQFF; cdr3_nt: TGTGCCAGCAGTGGGGCGGAGGCTCAGTTCTTC
clone_size: NA; d_call: NA; v_call: TRBV28; j_call: TRBJ1-4; cdr3_aa: CASSRRRVATNEKLFF; cdr3_nt: TGTGCCAGCAGCAGACGGAGAGTTGCAACTAATGAAAAACTGTTTTTT
clone_size: NA; d_call: NA; v_call: TRBV7-9; j_call: TRBJ2-7; cdr3_aa: CASSASVGFYEQYF; cdr3_nt: TGTGCCAGCAGCGCCAGTGTGGGGTTCTACGAGCAGTACTTC
clone_size: NA; d_call: TRBD1; v_call: TRBV7-6; j_call: TRBJ2-1; cdr3_aa: CASSLYGTEYNEQFF; cdr3_nt: TGTGCCAGCAGCTTATATGGGACAGAATACAATGAGCAGTTCTTC
clone_size: NA; d_call: NA; v_call: TRBV28; j_call: TRBJ2-7; cdr3_aa: CASSLGGYEQYF; cdr3_nt: TGTGCCAGCAGTTTAGGAGGCTACGAGCAGTACTTC
clone_size: NA; d_call: TRBD2; v_call: TRBV5-4; j_call: TRBJ2-1; cdr3_aa: CASSLGAGAGGIKNEQFF; cdr3_nt: TGTGCCAGCAGCTTGGGGGCCGGGGCGGGAGGCATTAAGAATGAGCAGTTCTTC
clone_size: NA; d_call: TRBD2; v_call: TRBV28; j_call: TRBJ2-3; cdr3_aa: CASSLRGLAGANPDTQYF; cdr3_nt: TGTGCCAGCAGTTTACGGGGACTAGCGGGAGCAAACCCAGATACGCAGTATTTT
clone_size: NA; d_call: TRBD1; v_call: TRBV11-2; j_call: TRBJ2-3; cdr3_aa: CASRHSGTGMADTQYF; cdr3_nt: TGTGCCAGCAGACACTCTGGGACAGGGATGGCAGATACGCAGTATTTT
clone_size: NA; d_call: TRBD2; v_call: TRBV4-1; j_call: TRBJ2-7; cdr3_aa: CASSQEWLAGGRYEQYF; cdr3_nt: TGCGCCAGCAGCCAAGAGTGGCTAGCGGGAGGCAGGTACGAGCAGTACTTC
clone_size: NA; d_call: NA; v_call: TRBV4-1; j_call: TRBJ2-7; cdr3_aa: CASSQELGYEQYF; cdr3_nt: TGCGCCAGCAGCCAAGAACTGGGCTACGAGCAGTACTTC
clone_size: NA; d_call: NA; v_call: TRBV29-1; j_call: TRBJ1-5; cdr3_aa: CSVGQGSNQPQHF; cdr3_nt: TGCAGCGTTGGTCAAGGGAGCAATCAGCCCCAGCATTTT
clone_size: NA; d_call: NA; v_call: TRBV2; j_call: TRBJ1-1; cdr3_aa: CASSYTREAFF; cdr3_nt: TGTGCCAGCAGTTATACACGTGAAGCTTTCTTT
clone_size: few; d_call: TRBD1; v_call: TRBV10-2; j_call: TRBJ2-5; cdr3_aa: CASSEFTGELETQYF; cdr3_nt: TGCGCCAGCAGTGAATTCACAGGGGAGCTTGAGACCCAGTACTTC
clone_size: NA; d_call: NA; v_call: TRBV6-6; j_call: TRBJ1-1; cdr3_aa: CASSQTEKAFF; cdr3_nt: TGTGCCAGCAGTCAGACAGAAAAAGCTTTCTTT
clone_size: once; d_call: NA; v_call: TRBV4-1; j_call: TRBJ2-3; cdr3_aa: CASSQVPLWDTQYF; cdr3_nt: TGCGCCAGCAGCCAAGTTCCTCTGTGGGATACGCAGTATTTT
clone_size: NA; d_call: NA; v_call: TRBV6-6; j_call: TRBJ1-2; cdr3_aa: CASRPLGGGGYTF; cdr3_nt: TGTGCCAGCAGACCCTTGGGGGGCGGCGGCTACACCTTC
clone_size: NA; d_call: NA; v_call: TRBV7-9; j_call: TRBJ2-3; cdr3_aa: CASSLDIGSVTDTQYF; cdr3_nt: TGTGCCAGCAGCTTAGATATCGGGAGCGTAACAGATACGCAGTATTTT
clone_size: NA; d_call: NA; v_call: TRBV28; j_call: TRBJ1-1; cdr3_aa: CASHRGSGWAEAFF; cdr3_nt: TGTGCCAGTCATCGGGGCAGCGGTTGGGCTGAAGCTTTCTTT
clone_size: NA; d_call: NA; v_call: TRBV6-6; j_call: TRBJ1-4; cdr3_aa: CASGDDYPTNEKLFF; cdr3_nt: TGTGCCAGCGGGGACGATTATCCGACTAATGAAAAACTGTTTTTT
clone_size: medium-sized; d_call: NA; v_call: TRBV28; j_call: TRBJ2-2; cdr3_aa: CASSFGIGELFF; cdr3_nt: TGTGCCAGCAGTTTTGGTATCGGGGAGCTGTTTTTT
clone_size: NA; d_call: NA; v_call: TRBV28; j_call: TRBJ2-1; cdr3_aa: CASSLGSWGGSYNEQFF; cdr3_nt: TGTGCCAGCAGTTTAGGGTCGTGGGGTGGGTCCTACAATGAGCAGTTCTTC
clone_size: NA; d_call: NA; v_call: TRBV7-2; j_call: TRBJ1-2; cdr3_aa: CASSSEQFGYTF; cdr3_nt: TGTGCCAGCAGCTCGGAGCAGTTTGGCTACACCTTC
clone_size: once; d_call: NA; v_call: TRBV10-3; j_call: TRBJ1-2; cdr3_aa: CAISAPNYPGYTF; cdr3_nt: TGTGCCATCAGTGCACCTAATTATCCTGGCTACACCTTC
clone_size: NA; d_call: NA; v_call: TRBV19; j_call: TRBJ2-7; cdr3_aa: CASSIEDAAVQYF; cdr3_nt: TGTGCCAGTAGTATAGAGGACGCGGCTGTGCAGTACTTC
clone_size: NA; d_call: NA; v_call: TRBV5-1; j_call: TRBJ1-5; cdr3_aa: CASSLNPEDSQPQHF; cdr3_nt: TGCGCCAGCAGCTTAAATCCAGAGGACTCTCAGCCCCAGCATTTT
clone_size: NA; d_call: NA; v_call: TRBV6-1; j_call: TRBJ2-1; cdr3_aa: CASSERAGLGINEQFF; cdr3_nt: TGTGCCAGCAGTGAAAGAGCAGGCCTCGGGATCAATGAGCAGTTCTTC
clone_size: few; d_call: NA; v_call: TRBV11-2; j_call: TRBJ1-2; cdr3_aa: CASSFPTPNYGYTF; cdr3_nt: TGTGCCAGCAGCTTCCCGACACCTAACTATGGCTACACCTTC
clone_size: NA; d_call: TRBD1; v_call: TRBV27; j_call: TRBJ2-7; cdr3_aa: CASSPRGWEGLTYEQYF; cdr3_nt: TGTGCCAGCAGTCCCAGGGGGTGGGAAGGGCTTACCTACGAGCAGTACTTC